This passage covers 26 T cell receptor beta chains from one sample sequenced in a study of OX40 agonist ivuxolimab in advanced cancers. Assay: immunoSEQ multiplex PCR; the TCRdb copy retains only in-frame clones and omits some. The table records 55,000 to 75,000 clones, 86% of them present only once. The input for sequencing was CD4+ or CD8+ T cells sorted from blood, taken in a trial of the OX40 agonist ivuxolimab. Receptors originate from an adult with an advanced solid tumor such as melanoma, head and neck, liver or kidney cancer.

CDR3 sequence (DNA): TGCGCCAGCAGCTCCGACGTAAACACTGAAGCTTTCTTT. Encoded protein: CASSSDVNTEAFF. V is TRBV5-1 and J is TRBJ1-1; no firm D call. The germline CDR1 and CDR2 sequences are SGHRS and YFSETQ. V lost 3 bases to trimming and J lost 2 bases, with 8 bases between them. The CDR3 length is 13 residues.

The V and J genes are TRBV19 and TRBJ2-5, with 10 positions matching TRBD1. Germline CDR1 and CDR2: LNHDA and SQIVND (reference sequence). The CDR3 loop spans 16 amino acids. V lost 3 bases and J lost 4; bases outside the gene matches: 8. CDR3 coding DNA: TGTGCCAGTAGTATTCCGACAGGGGGCGGCTTAGAGACCCAGTACTTC. Amino acid sequence: CASSIPTGGGLETQYF.

This chain links TRBV19 with TRBJ2-7; possibly TRBD1 or TRBD2 for D (5 bases each). The germline CDR1 and CDR2 sequences are LNHDA and SQIVND (reference sequence). Deletions cut 5 bases from V and 7 bases from J, with 18 bases between. The CDR3 runs to 14 residues. The CDR3 nucleotides are TGTGCCAGTAGTCTCCGGACGGGGACGGGGGAGCAGTACTTC. Translation: CASSLRTGTGEQYF.

This chain connects TRBV5-4 to TRBJ1-2; 7 bases are shared with TRBD1. In germline, CDR1 is SGHNT, CDR2 YYREEE (reference sequence). CDR3 size: 13 residues. After removal of 5 bases from V and 5 bases from J, the junction contained 6 bases not matched to a gene. CDR3: CASSPGTAYGYTF. CDR3 DNA sequence: TGTGCCAGCAGTCCCGGGACAGCGTATGGCTACACCTTC.

The rearrangement links TRBV30 to TRBJ2-1; perhaps TRBD1 as D (6 bases). The germline V gene encodes CDR1 GTSNPN and CDR2 SVGIG (reference sequence). The CDR3 spans 14 residues. V dropped 0 bases and J dropped 4 bases, with 10 bases sitting between them. The CDR3 region has the DNA TGTGCCTGGAGTGTCAGAGGGGGTTACAATGAGCAGTTCTTC. Translated: CAWSVRGGYNEQFF.

This rearrangement joins TRBV7-9 to TRBJ1-2, with a weak D call TRBD1 (5 bases). The ends were cut back, 0 bases at V and 8 bases at J, with 13 bases in the middle. The CDR3 is 14 amino acids. Germline V CDR1 and CDR2: SEHNR, FQNEAQ (reference sequence). The CDR3 spells CASSLALRGEGYTF. CDR3 DNA: TGTGCCAGCAGCTTAGCGCTGAGAGGGGAGGGCTACACCTTC. Looking up the rest from reference TRBV7-9 and TRBJ1-2 gives the full variable domain: DTGVSQNPRHKITKRGQNVTFRCDPISEHNRLYWYRQTLGQGPEFLTYFQNEAQLEKSRLLSDRFSAERPKGSFSTLEIQRTEQGDSAMYLCASSLALRGEGYTFGSGTRLTVV.

With respect to this clone: Germline is not matched at one junction end, which may reflect a read error. The CDR3 protein is CASSPLTGNAGELFF. For the CDR3, the DNA is TGTGCCAGCTCACCTCTGACTGGGAACGCCGGGGAGCTGTTTTTT. The rearrangement links TRBV18 to TRBJ2-2; D is uncertain. The CDR3 is made up of 15 amino acids. The germline V gene encodes CDR1 KGHSH and CDR2 LQKENI. The full variable domain, completed using reference TRBV18 and TRBJ2-2, is NAGVMQNPRHLVRRRGQEARLRCSPMKGHSHVYWYRQLPEEGLKFMVYLQKENIIDESGMPKERFSAEFPKEGPSILRIQQVVRGDSAAYFCASSPLTGNAGELFFGEGSRLTVL.

This clone was counted between two and nine times. The chain employs TRBV6-4 and TRBJ1-2; D is possibly TRBD1 (5 bases). The CDR3 spans 14 residues. V lost 0 bases and J 6 bases, leaving 11 bases between the germline ends. Germline CDR1 is MRHNA and CDR2 is SNTAGT. The CDR3, as DNA: TGTGCCAGCAGTGACTCGAGGGGACGGGATGGCTACACCTTC. This encodes CASSDSRGRDGYTF.

V gene TRBV13 combines with J gene TRBJ1-6; D not resolved. The CDR3 runs to 14 residues. The ends were cut back, 8 bases at V and 0 bases at J, with 8 bases in the middle. The V gene's germline CDR1 is PRHDT and CDR2 FYEKMQ (reference sequence). CDR3 protein: CASVWSSYNSPLHF. For the CDR3, the DNA is TGTGCCAGCGTCTGGAGCTCCTATAATTCACCCCTCCACTTT.

V and J are TRBV5-6 and TRBJ1-2; 10 nucleotides line up with TRBD1. Trimming at V came to 3 bases and at J to 0 bases, leaving 11 bases not matched to a gene. The germline V gene encodes CDR1 SGHDT and CDR2 YYEEEE. The CDR3 sequence is 18 residues long. The DNA of the CDR3 is TGTGCCAGCAGCTCCCTCCGGGACAGGGGACAAGCTAACTATGGCTACACCTTC. This translates into CASSSLRDRGQANYGYTF.

V usage is TRBV11-2 and J usage is TRBJ2-1, with D possibly being TRBD1 (5 bases). The V and J ends lost 5 bases and 7 bases respectively, with 12 bases between them. CDR1 and CDR2 (germline): SGHAT, FQNNGV. The CDR3 length is 13 residues. The CDR3 nucleotides are TGTGCCAGCAGCGTACCCCAGGGAAATGAGCAGTTCTTC. This translates into CASSVPQGNEQFF.

The V gene is TRBV6-5, the J gene TRBJ1-1, with D perhaps matching TRBD1 (5 bases). Germline CDR1 and CDR2: MNHEY and SVGAGI. V was shortened by 0 bases and J by 1 base, with 12 bases between the two germline ends. This CDR3 comprises 16 residues. CDR3 region: CASSYSIGGSNTEAFF. The CDR3 nucleotides are TGTGCCAGCAGTTACTCGATTGGGGGTTCGAACACTGAAGCTTTCTTT.

This clone was counted a single time. This chain connects TRBV6-5 to TRBJ1-3; D ambiguous. Germline CDR1 is MNHEY and CDR2 is SVGAGI. The CDR3 is 15 residues long. V shed 2 bases and J shed 0 bases, with 8 bases lying between them. The CDR3 sequence is CASSYRRSSGNTIYF. The DNA of the CDR3 is TGTGCCAGCAGTTACCGACGGAGCTCTGGAAACACCATATATTTT.

The chain has TRBV11-2 and TRBJ2-6, with no clear D. Germline lookup yields CDR1 SGHAT and CDR2 FQNNGV. The CDR3 contains 15 residues. Trimming took 8 bases from V and 1 from J, leaving 12 bases between them. This CDR3 is CASLRLGSGANVLTF. The CDR3 DNA sequence: TGTGCCAGCCTCCGGTTAGGTTCTGGGGCCAACGTCCTGACTTTC.

J is TRBJ2-7 and V is TRBV11-2; a weak D match, TRBD2 (6 bases). V was cut by 5 bases and J by 0 bases, with 14 bases left in between. This CDR3 has 15 residues. The germline V gene encodes CDR1 SGHAT and CDR2 FQNNGV. CDR3 sequence reads: CASSRGTLSSYEQYF. CDR3 nucleotide sequence: TGTGCCAGCAGCCGCGGGACTCTTAGCTCCTACGAGCAGTACTTC.

The chain couples TRBV29-1 to TRBJ1-4, with 8 bases matching TRBD1. V dropped 4 bases and J dropped 7; count of bases not matched to a gene: 8. The CDR3 is 14 amino acids. Germline CDR1 is SQVTM and CDR2 is ANQGSEA. CDR3 bases: TGCAGCGTTGTGCCGGTGCAGGGGGCTGAAAAACTGTTTTTT. This translates into CSVVPVQGAEKLFF.

The chain is built from TRBV7-9 and TRBJ1-4; D is unclear. V was shortened by 4 bases and J by 4 bases, with 10 bases between the two germline ends. From germline, CDR1 is SEHNR and CDR2 FQNEAQ (reference sequence). This CDR3 comprises 14 residues. The CDR3 nucleotides are TGTGCCAGCAGCTCCGGACCGCGTAATGAAAAACTGTTTTTT. It is translated as CASSSGPRNEKLFF.

The chain combines TRBV2 with TRBJ2-3; 11 bases map to TRBD2. The CDR3 consists of 14 residues. V trimming: 8 bases; J trimming: 1 base; junction bases outside the gene matches: 2. Germline assignment: CDR1 SNHLY and CDR2 FYNNEI. The CDR3, as DNA: TGTGCCAGCTTACTAGCGGGGGGCACAGATACGCAGTATTTT. Protein: CASLLAGGTDTQYF.

Only a few counts were recorded for this clone. The chain is built from TRBV30 and TRBJ1-5; D not certain. Germline assignment: CDR1 GTSNPN and CDR2 SVGIG (reference sequence). Trimming stripped 0 bases from V and 3 bases from J, with 9 bases between. The CDR3 covers 14 residues. The CDR3 coding sequence is TGTGCCTGGAGTGTAGGTCACCTCAATCAGCCCCAGCATTTT. As protein: CAWSVGHLNQPQHF.

V is TRBV7-2 and J is TRBJ1-4, with D hard to call. Trimming cost V 1 base and J 4 bases, with 10 bases left between them. Germline V CDR1 and CDR2: SGHTA, FQGNSA. This CDR3 has 15 amino acids. The CDR3 sequence is CASSLGPGNNEKLFF. CDR3 nucleotide sequence: TGTGCCAGCAGCTTAGGGCCTGGCAATAATGAAAAACTGTTTTTT. The variable domain in full, with the rest retrieved from reference TRBV7-2 and TRBJ1-4, is GAGVSQSPSNKVTEKGKDVELRCDPISGHTALYWYRQSLGQGLEFLIYFQGNSAPDKSGLPSDRFSAERTGGSVSTLTIQRTQQEDSAVYLCASSLGPGNNEKLFFGSGTQLSVL.

The chain has TRBV2 and TRBJ1-1, with 7 nucleotides matching TRBD1. V lost 5 bases to trimming and J lost 1 base; unmatched junction nucleotides: 4. CDR3 length: 14 amino acids. Germline CDR1 is SNHLY and CDR2 is FYNNEI. The CDR3 sequence: CASSWDSQNTEAFF. CDR3 nucleotide sequence: TGTGCCAGCAGTTGGGACAGTCAGAACACTGAAGCTTTCTTT.

This sequence joins TRBV29-1 and TRBJ2-5; weak D call: TRBD1 (5 bases). V was clipped by 2 bases and J by 4 bases, with 8 bases between them. Germline-derived CDR1 and CDR2 are SQVTM and ANQGSEA. The CDR3 has 12 residues. CDR3 sequence: CSVEKDTETQYF. The DNA for the CDR3 is TGCAGCGTTGAAAAGGACACAGAGACCCAGTACTTC.

This chain uses TRBV5-1 with TRBJ1-4; the D gene is possibly TRBD1 (6 bases). Trimming removed 4 bases from V and 3 bases from J, with 13 bases in between. Germline V gene sequence: CDR1 SGHRS, CDR2 YFSETQ. This CDR3 is 15 amino acids long. CDR3: CASSPTGSSNEKLFF. The CDR3 nucleotides are TGCGCCAGCAGCCCGACAGGATCCTCTAATGAAAAACTGTTTTTT.

The chain couples TRBV6-5 to TRBJ2-3; weak D call: TRBD2 (6 bases). This CDR3 contains 11 residues. CDR1 and CDR2 (germline): MNHEY, SVGAGI. The CDR3 protein is CGGDRTDTQYF. The CDR3 DNA sequence: TGTGGGGGGGACCGCACAGATACGCAGTATTTT.

The rearrangement uses TRBV7-2 and TRBJ2-1; D is undetermined. Germline-derived CDR1 and CDR2 are SGHTA and FQGNSA. With 5 bases removed from V and 9 bases from J, the gap between germline ends came to 8 bases. The CDR3 consists of 11 residues. The CDR3 DNA reads TGTGCCAGCAGCCCTAGGGTTGAGCAGTTCTTC. Protein sequence: CASSPRVEQFF.

The chain has TRBV7-9 and TRBJ2-1; D gene ambiguous. CDR3 size: 15 residues. Deletions cut 1 base from V and 0 bases from J, with 7 bases between. Germline V gene data show CDR1 as SEHNR and CDR2 as FQNEAQ (reference sequence). CDR3 sequence: CASSLDQSSYNEQFF. CDR3 DNA: TGTGCCAGCAGCTTAGATCAGAGCTCCTACAATGAGCAGTTCTTC.